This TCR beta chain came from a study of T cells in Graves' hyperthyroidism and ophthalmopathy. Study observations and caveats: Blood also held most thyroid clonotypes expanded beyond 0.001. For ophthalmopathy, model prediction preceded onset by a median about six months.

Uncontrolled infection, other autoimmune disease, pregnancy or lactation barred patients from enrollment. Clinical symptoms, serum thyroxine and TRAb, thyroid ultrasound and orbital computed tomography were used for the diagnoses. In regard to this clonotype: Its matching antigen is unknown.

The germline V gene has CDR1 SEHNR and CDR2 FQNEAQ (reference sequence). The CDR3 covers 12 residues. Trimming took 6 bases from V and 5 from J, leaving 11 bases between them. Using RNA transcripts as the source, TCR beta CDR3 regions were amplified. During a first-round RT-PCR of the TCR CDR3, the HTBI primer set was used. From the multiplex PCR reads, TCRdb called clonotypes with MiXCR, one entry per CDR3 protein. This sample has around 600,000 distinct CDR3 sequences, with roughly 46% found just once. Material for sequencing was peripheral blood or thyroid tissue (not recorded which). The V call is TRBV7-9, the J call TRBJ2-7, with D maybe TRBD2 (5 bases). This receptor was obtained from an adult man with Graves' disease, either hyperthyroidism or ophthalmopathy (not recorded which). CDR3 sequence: CASSHPGDEQYF. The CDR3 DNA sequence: TGTGCCAGCAGTCACCCCGGGGACGAGCAGTACTTC. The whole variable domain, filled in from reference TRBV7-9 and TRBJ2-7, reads DTGVSQNPRHKITKRGQNVTFRCDPISEHNRLYWYRQTLGQGPEFLTYFQNEAQLEKSRLLSDRFSAERPKGSFSTLEIQRTEQGDSAMYLCASSHPGDEQYFGPGTRLTVT.